These 5 T cell receptor beta chains were sequenced from one sample in a study of T cell repertoires in cytomegalovirus infection. From the reads, TCRdb called clonotypes with MiXCR, one entry per CDR3 protein. Among roughly 920,000 distinct CDR3 sequences, approximately 30% were seen once, and the ten largest hold roughly 12%. Their antigen targets remain unknown. Sequencing was performed on cultured CD8+ T cells from PBMCs, taken from culture after CMV antigen stimulation. The source of these receptors is a human donor in good health (CMV status not recorded). Some clones in this sample may be carry-over from other donors' samples.

The chain links TRBV24-1 to TRBJ2-1, with D possibly TRBD1 on 6 matching bases. The CDR3 covers 13 residues. V dropped 3 bases and J dropped 10 bases, with 12 bases sitting between them. The germline V gene encodes CDR1 KGHDR and CDR2 SFDVKD. The CDR3 DNA sequence: TGTGCCACCAGTGATGGTACAGGGAGAGAGCAGTTCTTC. This translates into CATSDGTGREQFF.

The table lists this clonotype with a few counts. V usage is TRBV10-3 and J usage is TRBJ1-2, with a weak D call TRBD1 (5 bases). CDR3 length: 13 residues. Looked up from germline, CDR1 is ENHRY and CDR2 is SYGVKD. Trimming pared 7 bases from V and 3 bases from J, leaving 12 bases between. This CDR3 reads CAINSDSDYGYTF. The CDR3 nucleotides are TGTGCCATCAACTCAGACAGTGACTATGGCTACACCTTC.

The rearrangement links TRBV27 to TRBJ2-7, with 9 positions matching TRBD1. The CDR3 covers 14 residues. V lost 5 bases to trimming and J lost 9 bases; unmatched junction nucleotides: 11. Germline assignment: CDR1 MNHEY and CDR2 SMNVEV (reference sequence). The CDR3 DNA is TGTGCCAGCAGTCGTCTCCGGGACAGGGAAGCGCAGTACTTC. It yields the protein CASSRLRDREAQYF.

V usage is TRBV3-1 and J usage is TRBJ1-2; tentative D call: TRBD1 (6 bases). The germline gives CDR1 LGHDT, CDR2 YNNKEL (reference sequence). The V gene lost 2 bases and the J gene lost 3 bases, with 7 bases spanning the gap. The CDR3 length is 13 residues. The CDR3 is CASSQPGDYGYTF. The CDR3 DNA reads TGTGCCAGCAGCCAACCAGGGGACTATGGCTACACCTTC.

The chain is built from TRBV29-1 and TRBJ1-2; D not certain. Germline V gene sequence: CDR1 SQVTM, CDR2 ANQGSEA. The CDR3 consists of 13 residues. V was cut by 0 bases and J by 8 bases, with 13 bases left in between. CDR3 protein: CSVEDLSPGGYTF. The CDR3 coding sequence is TGCAGCGTTGAAGATCTTTCCCCGGGAGGCTACACCTTC.